This T cell receptor beta chain was observed in a study of post-analysis software for immune sequencing data (dated by TCRdb to between 2014 and 2017). With respect to the entire study: Recorded disease courses included relapsing-remitting, secondary progressive and progressive-relapsing multiple sclerosis, with some patients lacking subtype annotation. The multiple sclerosis patient repertoires were compared with about a dozen previously published healthy control repertoires from donors aged about 6 to 26 years. A subset of samples was prepared in parallel using single-end sample barcoding, then pooled and co-amplified after Illumina adapter ligation. Results the study describes overall, beyond this receptor: Normalized Chao1 diversity was significantly lower in multiple sclerosis patients than controls, suggesting substantial peripheral T-cell clonal expansion. Strong co-clustering of samples prepared in the same batch was shown by direct clustering with F measure, prompting a batch-effect correction. About 5 TRBV segments, including TRBV5-6, TRBV5-1 and TRBV20-1, were significantly more frequent in patients than controls. The control group was slightly older than the multiple sclerosis patient group.

The library came from PCR. Sequencing was performed on an Illumina HiSeq 2500. To reduce PCR and sequencing biases, unique molecular identifiers were built into the TCR beta cDNA libraries. Roughly 0.5 million cDNA molecules were obtained per 1 to 10 million input T cells, so each molecule approximated one T cell. The patient libraries were prepared and sequenced using the same protocol as the earlier healthy control dataset. Within a given batch, samples were prepared together, multiplexed and sequenced on the same HiSeq lane. In the authors' own workflow: MIGEC handled the raw barcoded reads, throwing out single-read molecular identifier groups before consensus assembly and CDR3 extraction. Clonotype tables were post-analysed with VDJtools, normalizing diversity by down-sampling all datasets to the smallest sample size. In repertoire overlap clustering, CDR3 amino acid sequences, but not nucleotide sequences, were matched to correct batch-related cross-sample contamination. The raw public reads went through TCRdb reprocessing: fastp at Q25, MiXCR clone calling, in-frame beta chains kept. Each CDR3 protein appears once, grouped with its most common genes and DNA. Here the V and J calls rest on TCRdb's processing, not on the authors' analysis. The sample data list about 680,000 distinct CDR3 sequences, and 59% of these were observed just once. The ten largest clones take up over 9% of the sample.

CDR1 and CDR2 were assigned from the germline V gene as MNHNS and SASEGT. From its cysteine to its phenylalanine, the CDR3 spans 13 amino acids. The kept DNA is CDR3 alone, 39 bases in frame from the first base. V loses 6 bases of germline sequence and J loses 5 bases, and the interval between the two ends is 13 bases. To demonstrate the VDJtools post-analysis software, the study profiled TCR beta repertoires from the peripheral blood of about 13 young patients with multiple sclerosis. The multiple sclerosis patients were children and adolescents ranging in age from roughly 6 to 15 years. Comment on this clonotype: Its specific antigen is unknown. Nothing much larger sits one base from this clone, and base qualities are not available.

The rearranged chain carries TRBV6-1 and TRBJ1-1, with the D segment identity uncertain. The sample was blood. The receptor comes from a girl aged 2 to 9 with multiple sclerosis. The DNA is TGTGCCAGCAGGGTCGAAGGGAGGACTGAAGCTTTCTTT. It translates as CASRVEGRTEAFF.